This T cell receptor (beta chain) emerged from a study of blood T cells in healthy people across ages. A second PCR, run for roughly 7 to 11 cycles, used a sample-barcoded 5' primer plus a J-beta primer mix. TCRdb independently ran MiXCR on the 5' RACE reads; one entry per CDR3 protein. Here the sample spans 730,000 or so distinct CDR3 sequences, around 40% being singletons. This CDR3 is built from 15 residues. Germline assignment: CDR1 MGHRA and CDR2 YSYEKL. The junction had 11 bases not matched to a gene; V was cut back by 0 bases and J by 11 bases. Those donating, healthy Caucasian individuals from Russia, were aged about 6 to 90. Details on this clonotype: Its antigen is currently unknown.

General observations from the study: Diversity was estimated from one million T cells, and these estimates were considered underestimates. Per million T cells, the diversity of TCR beta decreased roughly linearly as age advanced. Whereas aged donors had fewer naive CD4+ cells, long-lived donors had more of them and higher diversity.

The chain couples TRBV4-1 to TRBJ2-5; 8 bases fit TRBD2. This sequence originates from a woman in her fifties or sixties in good health. The sequenced sample consisted of blood. CDR3 DNA sequence: TGCGCCAGCAGCCAAGAGGGGACTAGGCGGGATAGGCAGTACTTC. This translates into CASSQEGTRRDRQYF.